These T cell receptor beta chains were read from a single sample in a study of Ad26.COV2.S vaccination and SARS-CoV-2 variants. The repertoire was sequenced with immunoSEQ multiplex PCR; TCRdb's copy has only in-frame clones and lacks some. Found here are about 440,000 clones, less than 95% of them singletons; the top ten hold roughly 3.9%. The sequences come from peripheral blood, collected in a trial of Ad26.COV2.S vaccine versus placebo. These receptors came from a person between 18 and 60 years old who received the Ad26.COV2.S COVID-19 vaccine or a placebo. The CDR3 runs from the conserved cysteine through the conserved F or W. The D gene is left open where the match is weak. Some rows mark clone size as missing; the rest say once, few, many or name a class of expanded clone.

J: TRBJ2-7; D: NA; V: TRBV7-2; size: NA; CDR3: CASSLVGEYGHEQYF; DNA: TGTGCCAGCAGCTTAGTGGGGGAGTATGGGCACGAGCAGTACTTC
J: TRBJ2-1; D: NA; V: TRBV20-1; size: NA; CDR3: CSASLQQGYNEQFF; DNA: TGCAGTGCTAGTTTACAACAGGGATACAATGAGCAGTTCTTC
J: TRBJ1-2; D: TRBD1; V: TRBV6-8; size: NA; CDR3: CASNTLDRLRNGYTF; DNA: TGTGCCAGCAACACCCTGGACAGGTTGAGGAATGGCTACACCTTC
J: TRBJ1-1; D: NA; V: TRBV28; size: NA; CDR3: CASSPPSGGDTEAFF; DNA: TGTGCCAGCAGCCCCCCCTCAGGCGGAGACACTGAAGCTTTCTTT
J: TRBJ2-1; D: NA; V: TRBV7-7; size: NA; CDR3: CASSLEGSSRDEQFF; DNA: TGTGCCAGCAGCTTAGAGGGCTCAAGCCGCGATGAGCAGTTCTTC
J: TRBJ1-2; D: NA; V: TRBV5-6; size: NA; CDR3: CASSSRTEPAGGYTF; DNA: TGTGCCAGCAGCTCTAGGACGGAGCCGGCGGGAGGCTACACCTTC
J: TRBJ1-4; D: NA; V: TRBV14; size: NA; CDR3: CASSQGQSYNEKLFF; DNA: TGTGCCAGCAGCCAAGGACAGTCCTATAATGAAAAACTGTTTTTT
J: TRBJ2-7; D: NA; V: TRBV28; size: NA; CDR3: CASSLAGVAHEQYF; DNA: TGTGCCAGCAGTTTAGCAGGGGTTGCCCACGAGCAGTACTTC
J: TRBJ2-1; D: TRBD2; V: TRBV4-2; size: NA; CDR3: CASSAGTSGSISEQFF; DNA: TGTGCCAGCAGCGCAGGGACTAGCGGGAGTATTAGTGAGCAGTTCTTC
J: TRBJ2-7; D: NA; V: TRBV20-1; size: NA; CDR3: CRVLRGYEQYF; DNA: TGCAGAGTTCTGAGGGGCTACGAGCAGTACTTC
J: TRBJ2-5; D: NA; V: TRBV7-2; size: NA; CDR3: CASSLTAGERETQYF; DNA: TGTGCCAGCAGCTTGACGGCAGGGGAAAGGGAGACCCAGTACTTC
J: TRBJ2-1; D: TRBD2; V: TRBV7-9; size: NA; CDR3: CASSWPLAGGRSNEQFF; DNA: TGTGCCAGCAGCTGGCCACTAGCGGGAGGACGTAGTAATGAGCAGTTCTTC
J: TRBJ2-7; D: TRBD1; V: TRBV7-9; size: few; CDR3: CASSLAPPARGPSYEQYF; DNA: TGTGCCAGCAGCTTAGCCCCGCCGGCCAGGGGGCCCTCCTACGAGCAGTACTTC
J: TRBJ2-2; D: NA; V: TRBV3-1/TRBV3-2; size: NA; CDR3: CASSQVSGRGNTGELFF; DNA: TGTGCCAGCAGCCAAGTATCAGGGAGAGGGAACACCGGGGAGCTGTTTTTT
J: TRBJ2-1; D: TRBD2; V: TRBV11-1; size: NA; CDR3: CASSRRTSGAYNEQFF; DNA: TGTGCCAGCAGCCGAAGGACTAGCGGGGCTTACAATGAGCAGTTCTTC
J: TRBJ2-7; D: TRBD1; V: TRBV15; size: NA; CDR3: CATSREVTGQGYEQYF; DNA: TGTGCCACCAGCAGAGAGGTAACGGGACAGGGCTACGAGCAGTACTTC
J: TRBJ1-6; D: NA; V: TRBV25-1; size: NA; CDR3: CASSEVGGRVPLHF; DNA: TGTGCCAGCAGTGAGGTAGGGGGGCGCGTACCCCTCCACTTT
J: TRBJ2-1; D: TRBD2; V: TRBV2; size: once; CDR3: CARAAVGGRAGNEQFF; DNA: TGTGCCAGGGCCGCGGTAGGCGGGAGGGCCGGGAATGAGCAGTTCTTC
J: TRBJ2-2; D: TRBD1; V: TRBV27; size: once; CDR3: CASSQTGGGTGELFF; DNA: TGTGCCAGCAGTCAAACAGGGGGTGGGACCGGGGAGCTGTTTTTT
J: TRBJ2-2; D: TRBD2; V: TRBV30; size: NA; CDR3: CAWSAGLAGEGGTGELFF; DNA: TGTGCCTGGAGTGCTGGACTAGCGGGAGAAGGGGGCACCGGGGAGCTGTTTTTT
J: TRBJ1-6; D: TRBD1; V: TRBV30; size: NA; CDR3: CAWGSDRGRRSPLHF; DNA: TGTGCCTGGGGATCTGACAGGGGGCGGAGGTCACCCCTCCACTTT
J: TRBJ1-6; D: NA; V: TRBV5-4; size: once; CDR3: CASSMGHRNVYNSPLHF; DNA: TGTGCCAGCAGCATGGGACACCGAAATGTCTATAATTCACCCCTCCACTTT
J: TRBJ2-1; D: TRBD2; V: TRBV7-7; size: NA; CDR3: CASSLAQGAGGYNEQFF; DNA: TGTGCCAGCAGCTTAGCCCAAGGGGCGGGAGGGTACAATGAGCAGTTCTTC
J: TRBJ2-2; D: TRBD1; V: TRBV19; size: NA; CDR3: CASSRSGQGAGELFF; DNA: TGTGCCAGTAGCCGATCCGGACAGGGGGCCGGGGAGCTGTTTTTT
J: TRBJ1-6; D: NA; V: TRBV9; size: NA; CDR3: CASSADRYLDSPLHF; DNA: TGTGCCAGCAGCGCAGACAGGTACCTTGATTCACCCCTCCACTTT
J: TRBJ1-2; D: TRBD1; V: TRBV5-8; size: NA; CDR3: CASSARDRVLGTF; DNA: TGTGCCAGCAGCGCCCGGGACAGGGTTCTGGGGACCTTC
J: TRBJ2-5; D: NA; V: TRBV6-2/TRBV6-3; size: NA; CDR3: CASSSGVGVGETQYF; DNA: TGTGCCAGCAGTTCGGGCGTTGGCGTCGGAGAGACCCAGTACTTC
J: TRBJ2-3; D: NA; V: TRBV4-2; size: NA; CDR3: CASSQARNLNGDTQYF; DNA: TGTGCCAGCAGCCAAGCTCGCAACTTAAATGGGGATACGCAGTATTTT
J: TRBJ2-3; D: NA; V: TRBV5-1; size: NA; CDR3: CASSLDAGLDTQYF; DNA: TGCGCCAGCAGCTTGGACGCGGGGCTGGATACGCAGTATTTT
J: TRBJ1-2; D: TRBD1; V: TRBV11-2; size: NA; CDR3: CASSLQGAGGYTF; DNA: TGTGCCAGCAGCTTACAGGGGGCAGGTGGCTACACCTTC
J: TRBJ2-5; D: NA; V: TRBV5-6; size: NA; CDR3: CASKWVGEETQYF; DNA: TGTGCCAGCAAGTGGGTCGGGGAAGAGACCCAGTACTTC
J: TRBJ2-1; D: TRBD2; V: TRBV14; size: NA; CDR3: CASSSSGLAGGSYNEQFF; DNA: TGTGCCAGCAGTTCCTCGGGACTAGCGGGAGGCTCCTACAATGAGCAGTTCTTC
J: TRBJ2-1; D: TRBD1; V: TRBV14; size: NA; CDR3: CASSQVSGGGSYNEQFF; DNA: TGTGCCAGCAGCCAAGTTTCAGGGGGCGGCTCCTACAATGAGCAGTTCTTC
J: TRBJ1-1; D: NA; V: TRBV9; size: NA; CDR3: CASSVDPELHTEAFF; DNA: TGTGCCAGCAGCGTAGACCCGGAGCTTCACACTGAAGCTTTCTTT
J: TRBJ2-7; D: NA; V: TRBV5-6; size: NA; CDR3: CASSLPLRRYEQYF; DNA: TGTGCCAGCAGTCTACCCCTCCGGCGATACGAGCAGTACTTC
J: TRBJ1-1; D: TRBD1; V: TRBV5-5; size: NA; CDR3: CASSLEVGTGENTEAFF; DNA: TGTGCCAGCAGCTTGGAGGTCGGGACAGGGGAGAACACTGAAGCTTTCTTT
J: TRBJ1-3; D: NA; V: TRBV5-4; size: NA; CDR3: CASSSSVGARDTIYF; DNA: TGTGCCAGCAGCTCCTCGGTGGGGGCGAGGGACACCATATATTTT
J: TRBJ1-1; D: NA; V: TRBV20-1; size: NA; CDR3: CSALIQTEAFF; DNA: TGCAGTGCCCTAATACAAACTGAAGCTTTCTTT
J: TRBJ2-3; D: NA; V: TRBV7-2; size: NA; CDR3: CASSLGVSVADTQYF; DNA: TGTGCCAGCAGCTTAGGCGTGAGCGTCGCAGATACGCAGTATTTT
J: TRBJ1-1; D: NA; V: TRBV5-1; size: NA; CDR3: CASSSGEGLTEAFF; DNA: TGCGCCAGCAGCTCTGGGGAGGGATTGACTGAAGCTTTCTTT
J: TRBJ2-7; D: NA; V: TRBV4-1; size: NA; CDR3: CASSQQTGTVSHEQYF; DNA: TGCGCCAGCAGCCAACAAACAGGGACCGTAAGCCACGAGCAGTACTTC
J: TRBJ2-7; D: TRBD2; V: TRBV4-1; size: few; CDR3: CASRPLPGGSYEQYF; DNA: TGCGCCAGCAGACCTCTACCCGGGGGGTCTTACGAGCAGTACTTC
J: TRBJ1-1; D: TRBD1; V: TRBV7-2; size: NA; CDR3: CASSLRTGVNTEAFF; DNA: TGTGCCAGCAGCCTTCGGACAGGGGTGAACACTGAAGCTTTCTTT
J: TRBJ2-2; D: TRBD1; V: TRBV6-2/TRBV6-3; size: NA; CDR3: CASSPQGPTGELFF; DNA: TGTGCCAGCAGCCCACAGGGGCCGACCGGGGAGCTGTTTTTT
J: TRBJ2-7; D: TRBD1; V: TRBV2; size: NA; CDR3: CASRGGQGEIYEQYF; DNA: TGTGCCAGCAGAGGGGGACAGGGAGAAATTTACGAGCAGTACTTC
J: TRBJ2-3; D: NA; V: TRBV3-1/TRBV3-2; size: NA; CDR3: CASSTEEGGAQYF; DNA: TGTGCCAGCAGCACAGAGGAGGGGGGTGCGCAGTATTTT
J: TRBJ2-7; D: TRBD2; V: TRBV27; size: NA; CDR3: CASSLSTGTSGSSYEQYF; DNA: TGTGCCAGCAGTTTATCGACGGGGACTAGCGGAAGCTCCTACGAGCAGTACTTC
J: TRBJ2-1; D: NA; V: TRBV4-2; size: NA; CDR3: CASSQDWRAQQQFF; DNA: TGTGCCAGCAGCCAAGATTGGCGGGCTCAGCAGCAGTTCTTC
J: TRBJ2-1; D: TRBD2; V: TRBV5-4; size: NA; CDR3: CASSTGTSGRAGEQFF; DNA: TGTGCCAGCAGCACAGGGACTAGCGGGAGGGCCGGTGAGCAGTTCTTC
J: TRBJ2-5; D: NA; V: TRBV7-9; size: NA; CDR3: CASSYRAPVETQYF; DNA: TGTGCCAGCAGCTACAGGGCCCCGGTAGAGACCCAGTACTTC
J: TRBJ2-7; D: NA; V: TRBV5-1; size: NA; CDR3: CASSFLQASYEQYF; DNA: TGCGCCAGCAGCTTTTTGCAGGCGTCCTACGAGCAGTACTTC
J: TRBJ2-1; D: NA; V: TRBV7-2; size: NA; CDR3: CASSPVRRGQGQFF; DNA: TGTGCCAGCAGCCCCGTCCGGAGGGGGCAAGGGCAGTTCTTC
J: TRBJ1-5; D: NA; V: TRBV28; size: NA; CDR3: CASSVWGLSQPQHF; DNA: TGTGCCAGCAGCGTCTGGGGTTTAAGTCAGCCCCAGCATTTT
J: TRBJ2-7; D: TRBD1; V: TRBV25-1; size: NA; CDR3: CASSDGTGSYEQYF; DNA: TGTGCCAGCAGTGATGGGACAGGGTCCTACGAGCAGTACTTC
J: TRBJ2-7; D: NA; V: TRBV10-3; size: NA; CDR3: CAISERTDEQYF; DNA: TGTGCCATCAGTGAGAGGACAGACGAGCAGTACTTC
J: TRBJ2-3; D: TRBD2; V: TRBV5-5; size: NA; CDR3: CASSLGRQGLAGGTDTQYF; DNA: TGTGCCAGCAGCTTGGGGAGGCAGGGACTAGCGGGAGGCACAGATACGCAGTATTTT
J: TRBJ2-7; D: TRBD1; V: TRBV9; size: NA; CDR3: CASSASGTGGDEQYF; DNA: TGTGCCAGCAGCGCTTCCGGGACAGGGGGCGACGAGCAGTACTTC
J: TRBJ2-1; D: TRBD2; V: TRBV24-1; size: NA; CDR3: CATSDRGDYSYNEQFF; DNA: TGTGCCACCAGTGATCGGGGGGACTACTCCTACAATGAGCAGTTCTTC
J: TRBJ2-5; D: TRBD1; V: TRBV7-3; size: NA; CDR3: CASSLGYRGLQETQYF; DNA: TGTGCCAGCAGCCTAGGGTACAGGGGGCTCCAAGAGACCCAGTACTTC